This T cell receptor (beta chain) was captured in a study of cytomegalovirus exposure and HLA in healthy donors. Assay: immunoSEQ multiplex PCR; the TCRdb copy retains only in-frame clones and omits some. In the table there are some 170,000 clones, about 89% of which are singletons. The sample holds a few counts of this clone. Other DNA sequences of this sample code for an identical CDR3. Germline V lookup: CDR1 MGHRA, CDR2 YSYEKL. The CDR3 extends over 14 amino acids. V gave up 3 bases and J gave up 1 base, with 9 bases separating them. This TCR was sampled from a man younger than 35 in good health and CMV-seropositive. The sequenced material came from PBMCs. J is TRBJ1-1 and V is TRBV4-1; no definite D call. CDR3 coding DNA: TGCGCCAGCAGCCACCTACGGGGGAACACTGAAGCTTTCTTT. The encoded protein is CASSHLRGNTEAFF.